This TCR beta chain came from a study of blood T cells in healthy people across ages. Together with a sample-barcoded 5' primer, a J-beta primer mix was included in a second PCR lasting about 6 to 12 cycles. One entry per CDR3 protein, called by TCRdb with MiXCR from the 5' RACE reads. The repertoire includes about a million distinct CDR3 sequences, about 53% of them detected once, and about a fifth sits in the top ten. Germline V gene data show CDR1 as LGHNA and CDR2 as YSLEER. This CDR3 contains 18 residues. V lost 0 bases, J lost 8 bases, and 22 bases lay in between. Healthy individuals of Caucasian origin from Russia, aged about 6 to 95, served as donors. Total RNA extraction produced at least 5 micrograms (per sample) for the study.

The receptor's source is a woman aged 55-70 years in good health. Sequencing was done on a sample of blood. The chain employs TRBV4-3 and TRBJ2-2, with D possibly being TRBD2 (6 bases). DNA for the CDR3: TGCGCCAGCAGCCAAGAGGAACTAGCTTTCGGTCACGGGGGGGAGCTGTTTTTT. Its protein product is CASSQEELAFGHGGELFF.